This T cell receptor beta chain was observed in a study of beta chain features in type 1 diabetes. Expressed TCRB transcripts were sequenced because the entire RNA isolate underwent reverse transcription. Sequencing was performed with immunoSEQ multiplex PCR; in TCRdb, only in-frame clones are kept and a portion is missing. The sample consists of more than 300,000 clones, about a tenth of them appearing once. This clone was observed a handful of times. Its target is not known. Each population that was sorted was more than 95% pure. Study observations and caveats: Type 1 diabetes patients showed fewer insertions and more deletions at VDJ junctions. Among patients with Type 1 diabetes, TCRB CDR3s were moderately but significantly shorter in every one of the four CD4+ subsets.

The CDR3 extends over 16 amino acids. V gave up 0 bases and J gave up 5 bases; unmatched junction bases: 5. Per the germline V gene, CDR1 is SGHRS and CDR2 is YFSETQ. This chain connects TRBV5-1 to TRBJ2-1, with TRBD1 matching over 10 bases. The TCR sequence derives from a man aged 30-40 years with type 1 diabetes. Sequenced material: central memory CD4+ T cells from blood. This CDR3 reads CASSLDPGQGNNEQFF. For the CDR3, the DNA is TGCGCCAGCAGCTTGGATCCGGGACAGGGGAACAATGAGCAGTTCTTC.